The 21 T cell receptor beta chains below come from one sample, sequenced in a study of blood T cell repertoires in COVID-19 (dated by TCRdb to about 2020). The library was prepared using the immunoSEQ multiplex PCR assay. This is the immuneACCESS table as TCRdb keeps it, with only in-frame sequences that have V and J called. A part of the clones is gone; compared with another copy, unresolved V genes explain less than half, and the rest is unexplained. This sample lists about 35,000 clones; 87% were detected once. The ten top clones hold 35% to 55% of the sample. What was sequenced was peripheral blood. These TCRs come from a human donor in a cohort sampled during active COVID-19.

The rearrangement uses TRBV12-5 and TRBJ2-3; the D is unclear. The ends were cut back, 2 bases at V and 6 bases at J, with 6 bases in the middle. Germline V gene lookup returns CDR1 LGHNT and CDR2 FRNRAP. The CDR3 contains 12 residues. CDR3 DNA: TGTGCTAGTGGTTTGTTCGGGGATACGCAGTATTTT. Encoded protein: CASGLFGDTQYF.

CDR3 residues: CASSLTGGSADTQYF. The CDR3 DNA is TGTGCCAGCAGCCTGACAGGCGGCTCCGCAGATACGCAGTATTTT. The rearrangement links TRBV11-2 to TRBJ2-3; a weak D match, TRBD1 (6 bases). This CDR3 has 15 amino acids. The germline V and J ends were trimmed by 5 bases and 4 bases, with 16 bases remaining between them. Germline CDR1 SGHAT, CDR2 FQNNGV.

V usage is TRBV5-1 and J usage is TRBJ2-7; 7 bases are shared with TRBD1. Losses at the gene ends were 5 bases for V and 3 bases for J; bases not matched to a gene: 11. The CDR3 length is 15 residues. CDR1 SGHRS and CDR2 YFSETQ come from the germline V gene. CDR3: CASRFQPGQLYEQYF. The DNA of the CDR3 is TGCGCCAGCAGGTTCCAACCGGGACAGCTCTACGAGCAGTACTTC.

The chain combines TRBV6-5 with TRBJ1-4; TRBD1 might be the D (5 bases). The V gene's germline CDR1 is MNHEY and CDR2 SVGAGI. Trimming shortened V by 8 bases and J by 0 bases, and 10 bases separated the two germline ends. CDR3 size: 14 residues. CDR3 nucleotides: TGTGCCAGCTCCTCGGGGGCAACTAATGAAAAACTGTTTTTT. It codes for CASSSGATNEKLFF.

This clone was counted between two and nine times. CDR3 DNA sequence: TGTGCCAGCAGTCAACAGCAAGAGACCCAGTACTTC. Protein sequence: CASSQQQETQYF. The chain is built from TRBV28 and TRBJ2-5; D is ambiguous. V gave up 5 bases and J gave up 2 bases, with 6 bases separating them. Germline lookup yields CDR1 MDHEN and CDR2 SYDVKM. This CDR3 is 12 amino acids long.

The V gene is TRBV19, the J gene TRBJ1-6; D not resolved. Trimming left V 2 bases short and J 9 bases short, with 5 bases between. Germline-derived CDR1 and CDR2 are LNHDA and SQIVND (reference sequence). CDR3 length equals 12 residues. CDR3: CASSINSSPLHF. The CDR3 nucleotides are TGTGCCAGTAGTATAAACTCTTCACCCCTCCACTTT.

V and J are TRBV29-1 and TRBJ1-5; D not certain. V was trimmed by 4 bases and J by 5 bases, leaving 9 bases between them. The CDR3 is 12 amino acids. Germline loops: CDR1 SQVTM, CDR2 ANQGSEA. The CDR3 reads CSVASNDQPQHF. The CDR3 DNA reads TGCAGCGTTGCTAGTAACGATCAGCCCCAGCATTTT.

CDR3 nucleotides: TGTGCCAGCAGCGTGCGGGACCCCGGGGCATTGGATGAGCAGTTCTTC. Its translation: CASSVRDPGALDEQFF. The chain recombines TRBV9 with TRBJ2-1, with D perhaps TRBD2 (6 bases). Trimming shortened V by 2 bases and J by 8 bases, and 20 bases separated the two germline ends. Germline assignment: CDR1 SGDLS and CDR2 YYNGEE. The CDR3 length is 16 residues.

CDR3 protein: CASSSRTSGGNEQFF. Here the CDR3 DNA reads TGTGCCAGCAGTTCCAGGACTAGCGGGGGCAATGAGCAGTTCTTC. This rearrangement joins TRBV6-2 or TRBV6-3 to TRBJ2-1; 13 bases are shared with TRBD2. This CDR3 is 15 amino acids long. Trimming removed 4 bases from V and 6 bases from J; junction bases left unmatched: 3. Germline values: CDR1 MNHEY, CDR2 SVGEGT.

This rearrangement joins TRBV6-2 or TRBV6-3 to TRBJ2-6; D is uncertain. Germline V gene sequence: CDR1 MNHEY, CDR2 SVGEGT. The CDR3 totals 19 residues. V was clipped by 4 bases and J by 2 bases, with 21 bases between them. As DNA, the CDR3 is TGTGCCAGCAGTTCCAGATTCCTAGTCCCCCACACTGGGGCCAACGTCCTGACTTTC. Its translation is CASSSRFLVPHTGANVLTF.

This sequence joins TRBV28 and TRBJ1-3; D might be TRBD1 (6 bases). CDR1 and CDR2 (germline): MDHEN, SYDVKM. The CDR3 loop spans 18 amino acids. V was clipped by 6 bases and J by 5 bases, with 26 bases between them. CDR3 coding DNA: TGTGCCAGCAGCACAGGGTTCCTGCTCAACAACAAGAGAAACACCATATATTTT. Its protein is CASSTGFLLNNKRNTIYF.

This chain joins TRBV5-1 and TRBJ2-7; 10 bases agree with TRBD2. The length of the CDR3 is 15 residues. CDR1 is SGHRS and CDR2 is YFSETQ in the germline V gene. V trimming: 0 bases; J trimming: 6 bases; junction bases outside the gene matches: 6. The DNA of the CDR3 is TGCGCCAGCAGCTTGGCGGGACTAGCGTCATCCGAGCAGTACTTC. As protein: CASSLAGLASSEQYF.

This chain links TRBV6-5 with TRBJ1-2, with D maybe TRBD1 (5 bases). The CDR3 has 16 amino acids. Germline V gene sequence: CDR1 MNHEY, CDR2 SVGAGI. The V end was cut by 4 bases, the J end by 5 bases, with 20 bases between. The CDR3: CASSSPGTPDGYGYTF. CDR3 coding DNA: TGTGCCAGCAGTTCCCCCGGGACTCCTGATGGGTATGGCTACACCTTC.

V usage is TRBV5-1 and J usage is TRBJ1-4; D possibly corresponds to TRBD1 (6 bases). The V end was cut by 5 bases, the J end by 7 bases, with 24 bases between. Germline CDR1 SGHRS, CDR2 YFSETQ. The CDR3 runs 17 residues. The CDR3 nucleotides read TGCGCCAGCAGAAAAGCAGGGGACGGCATCGTTGGTGAAAAACTGTTTTTT. Its protein product is CASRKAGDGIVGEKLFF.

V gene TRBV5-5 combines with J gene TRBJ1-2; perhaps TRBD1 as D (5 bases). This CDR3 comprises 13 residues. The V end lost 3 bases, the J end lost 8 bases, and 14 bases lay between the germline ends. Germline CDR1 is SGHKS and CDR2 is YYEKEE (reference sequence). The CDR3 sequence: CASSSGIRYGYTF. Written as DNA, the CDR3 is TGTGCCAGCAGCTCAGGGATACGGTACGGCTACACCTTC.

This chain joins TRBV7-9 and TRBJ2-7; the match to TRBD1 covers 10 bases. The CDR3 has 15 residues. Germline V gene data show CDR1 as SEHNR and CDR2 as FQNEAQ (reference sequence). The V segment lost 1 base and the J segment 6 bases; nucleotides outside the gene matches: 6. CDR3 residues: CASSLVATGGFEQYF. The CDR3 DNA is TGTGCCAGCAGCTTAGTCGCGACAGGGGGCTTCGAGCAGTACTTC.

V usage is TRBV6-2 or TRBV6-3 and J usage is TRBJ2-4, with 9 positions matching TRBD1. In germline, CDR1 is MNHEY, CDR2 SVGEGT. V shed 5 bases, J shed 6 bases, and the junction held 2 bases outside the gene matches. This CDR3 has 13 residues. The CDR3 loop is CASSTGQGNIQYF. The CDR3 coding sequence is TGTGCCAGCAGTACGGGACAGGGAAACATTCAGTACTTC.

CDR3 sequence reads: CASSRDRGPYEQYF. The CDR3 DNA is TGTGCCAGCAGCCGTGACAGGGGTCCCTACGAGCAGTACTTC. The chain is built from TRBV11-2 and TRBJ2-7; 8 bases align to TRBD1. Germline assignment: CDR1 SGHAT and CDR2 FQNNGV. This CDR3 comprises 14 residues. J gave up 2 bases and V 5 bases, and 5 bases lay outside the gene matches. Full variable domain (remainder filled in from reference TRBV11-2 and TRBJ2-7): EAGVAQSPRYKIIEKRQSVAFWCNPISGHATLYWYQQILGQGPKLLIQFQNNGVVDDSQLPKDRFSAERLKGVDSTLKIQPAKLEDSAVYLCASSRDRGPYEQYFGPGTRLTVT.

V usage is TRBV3-1 (or the pseudogene TRBV3-2) and J usage is TRBJ2-2, with a possible D match to TRBD2 (6 bases). The germline V and J ends were trimmed by 1 base and 4 bases, with 13 bases remaining between them. The CDR3 covers 16 residues. The V gene's germline CDR1 is LGHDT and CDR2 YNNKEL (reference sequence). CDR3 nucleotides: TGTGCCAGCAGCCAAGTAGGGGTCGGGGGCACCGGGGAGCTGTTTTTT. This codes for CASSQVGVGGTGELFF.

This clone has just a few counts. The gene calls are TRBV5-5 and TRBJ2-5; 7 bases align to TRBD1. J lost 1 base, V lost 1 base, and 7 bases had no gene match. The length of the CDR3 is 16 residues. CDR1 and CDR2 (germline): SGHKS, YYEKEE (reference sequence). The CDR3 protein is CASSLQTGFRQETQYF. In DNA form, the CDR3 reads TGTGCCAGCAGCTTGCAGACAGGGTTCCGCCAAGAGACCCAGTACTTC.

J is TRBJ2-1 and V is TRBV7-2, with D possibly matching TRBD2 (6 bases). CDR1 is SGHTA, CDR2 FQGNSA, per germline. The V end was cut by 5 bases, the J end by 8 bases, with 16 bases between. The CDR3 spans 14 residues. The CDR3 loop reads CASSLFAGRYEQFF. CDR3 coding DNA: TGTGCCAGCAGCCTTTTCGCGGGGCGCTATGAGCAGTTCTTC.